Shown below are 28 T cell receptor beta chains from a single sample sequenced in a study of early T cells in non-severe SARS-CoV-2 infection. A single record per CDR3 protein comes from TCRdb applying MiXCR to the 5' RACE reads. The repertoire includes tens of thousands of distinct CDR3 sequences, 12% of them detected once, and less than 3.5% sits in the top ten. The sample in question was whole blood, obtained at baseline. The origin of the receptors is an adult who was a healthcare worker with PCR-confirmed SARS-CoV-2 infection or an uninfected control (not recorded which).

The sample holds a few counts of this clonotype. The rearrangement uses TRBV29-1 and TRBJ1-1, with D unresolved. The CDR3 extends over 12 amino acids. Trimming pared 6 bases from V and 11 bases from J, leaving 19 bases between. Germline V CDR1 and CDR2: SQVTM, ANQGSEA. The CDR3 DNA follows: TGCAGCGTGCGTAGGCCGGGGATTGGTGCTTTCTTT. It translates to CSVRRPGIGAFF.

The CDR3 DNA is TGCGCCAGCAGCCAAATGGGGGCTTCGAGAGAACTGTTTTTT. Amino acids: CASSQMGASRELFF. The V call is TRBV4-1, the J call TRBJ1-4; tentatively, D is TRBD1 (6 bases). CDR1 MGHRA and CDR2 YSYEKL come from the germline V gene. The length of the CDR3 is 14 residues. Trimming pared 2 bases from V and 12 bases from J, leaving 16 bases between.

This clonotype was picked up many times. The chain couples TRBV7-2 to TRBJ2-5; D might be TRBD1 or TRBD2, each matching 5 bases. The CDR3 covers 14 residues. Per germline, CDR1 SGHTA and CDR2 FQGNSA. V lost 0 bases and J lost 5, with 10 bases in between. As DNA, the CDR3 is TGTGCCAGCAGCTTAGCCGGTCGGGGCGAGACCCAGTACTTC. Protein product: CASSLAGRGETQYF.

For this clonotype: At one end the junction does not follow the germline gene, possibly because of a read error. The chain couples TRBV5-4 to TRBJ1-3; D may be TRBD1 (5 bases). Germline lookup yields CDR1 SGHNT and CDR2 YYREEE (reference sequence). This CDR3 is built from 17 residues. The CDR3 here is CVSSDRQQHYSGNTIYF. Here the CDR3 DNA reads TGTGTCAGCAGCGATCGACAGCAGCACTACTCTGGAAACACCATATATTTT.

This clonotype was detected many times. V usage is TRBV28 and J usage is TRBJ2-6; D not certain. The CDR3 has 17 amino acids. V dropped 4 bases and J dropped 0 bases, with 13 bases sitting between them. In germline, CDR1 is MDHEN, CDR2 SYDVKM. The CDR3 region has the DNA TGTGCCAGCAGTTCTTACTTGATGAGCTCTGGGGCCAACGTCCTGACTTTC. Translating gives CASSSYLMSSGANVLTF.

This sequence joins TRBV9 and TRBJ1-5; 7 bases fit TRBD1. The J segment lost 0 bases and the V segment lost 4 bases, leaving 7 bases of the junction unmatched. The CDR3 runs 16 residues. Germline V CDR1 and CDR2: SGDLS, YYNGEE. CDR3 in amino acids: CASSPSTGYSNQPQHF. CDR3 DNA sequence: TGTGCCAGCAGCCCCTCGACAGGGTATAGCAATCAGCCCCAGCATTTT.

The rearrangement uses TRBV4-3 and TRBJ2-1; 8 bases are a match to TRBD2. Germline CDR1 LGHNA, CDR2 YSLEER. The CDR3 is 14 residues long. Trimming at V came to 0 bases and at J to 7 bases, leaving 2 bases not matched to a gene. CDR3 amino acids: CASSQDGGGNEQFF. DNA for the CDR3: TGCGCCAGCAGCCAAGACGGGGGGGGTAATGAGCAGTTCTTC.

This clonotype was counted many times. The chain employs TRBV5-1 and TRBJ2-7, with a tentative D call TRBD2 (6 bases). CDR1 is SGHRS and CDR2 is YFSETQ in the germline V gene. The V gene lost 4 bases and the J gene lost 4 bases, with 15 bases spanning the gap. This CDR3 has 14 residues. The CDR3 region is CASSPGEVTYEQYF. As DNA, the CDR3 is TGCGCCAGCAGCCCGGGGGAGGTAACGTACGAGCAGTACTTC.

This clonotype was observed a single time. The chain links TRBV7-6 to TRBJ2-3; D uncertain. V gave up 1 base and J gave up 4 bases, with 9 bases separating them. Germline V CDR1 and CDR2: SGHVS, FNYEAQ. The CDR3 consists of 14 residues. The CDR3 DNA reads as TGTGCCAGCAGCTTAGGAGCAGGTTCAGATACGCAGTATTTT. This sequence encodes CASSLGAGSDTQYF.

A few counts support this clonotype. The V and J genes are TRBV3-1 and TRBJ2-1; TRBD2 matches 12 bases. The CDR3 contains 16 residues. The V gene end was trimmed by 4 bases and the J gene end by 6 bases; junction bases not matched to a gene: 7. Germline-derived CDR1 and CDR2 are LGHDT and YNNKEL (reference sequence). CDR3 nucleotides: TGTGCCAGCAGCCCCTTACTAGCGGGGGGAGGCAATGAGCAGTTCTTC. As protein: CASSPLLAGGGNEQFF.

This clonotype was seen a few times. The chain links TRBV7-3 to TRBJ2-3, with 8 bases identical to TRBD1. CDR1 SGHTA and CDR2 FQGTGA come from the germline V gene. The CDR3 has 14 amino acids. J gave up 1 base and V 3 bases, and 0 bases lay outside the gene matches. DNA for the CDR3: TGTGCCAGCAGCTTGACAGGGGGCACAGATACGCAGTATTTT. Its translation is CASSLTGGTDTQYF. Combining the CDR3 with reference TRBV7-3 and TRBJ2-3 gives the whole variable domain GAGVSQTPSNKVTEKGKYVELRCDPISGHTALYWYRQSLGQGPEFLIYFQGTGAADDSGLPNDRFFAVRPEGSVSTLKIQRTERGDSAVYLCASSLTGGTDTQYFGPGTRLTVL.

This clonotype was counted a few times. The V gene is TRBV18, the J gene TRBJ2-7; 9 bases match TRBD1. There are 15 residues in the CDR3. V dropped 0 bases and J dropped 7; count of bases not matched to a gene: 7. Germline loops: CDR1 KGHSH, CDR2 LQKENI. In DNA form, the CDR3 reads TGTGCCAGCTCACCACCTACGGGACAGGGTGGAGAGCAGTACTTC. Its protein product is CASSPPTGQGGEQYF.

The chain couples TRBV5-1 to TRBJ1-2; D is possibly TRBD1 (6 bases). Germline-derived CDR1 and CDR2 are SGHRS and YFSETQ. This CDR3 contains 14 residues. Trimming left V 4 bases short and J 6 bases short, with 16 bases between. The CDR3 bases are TGCGCCAGCAGCACCGGACAGACCCGGGATGGCTACACCTTC. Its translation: CASSTGQTRDGYTF.

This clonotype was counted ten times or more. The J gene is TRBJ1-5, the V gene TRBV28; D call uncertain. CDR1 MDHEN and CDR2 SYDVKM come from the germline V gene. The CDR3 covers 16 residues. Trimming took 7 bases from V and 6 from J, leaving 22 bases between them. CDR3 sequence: CASTLIPGGSGQPQHF. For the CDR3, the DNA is TGTGCCAGCACCCTTATCCCCGGAGGGTCTGGTCAGCCCCAGCATTTT.

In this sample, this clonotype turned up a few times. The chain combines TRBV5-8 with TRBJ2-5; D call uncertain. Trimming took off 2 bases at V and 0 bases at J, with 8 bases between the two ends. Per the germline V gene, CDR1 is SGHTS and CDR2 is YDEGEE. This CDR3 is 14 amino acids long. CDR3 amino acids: CASSFYPYQETQYF. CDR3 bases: TGTGCCAGCAGCTTCTACCCGTACCAAGAGACCCAGTACTTC.

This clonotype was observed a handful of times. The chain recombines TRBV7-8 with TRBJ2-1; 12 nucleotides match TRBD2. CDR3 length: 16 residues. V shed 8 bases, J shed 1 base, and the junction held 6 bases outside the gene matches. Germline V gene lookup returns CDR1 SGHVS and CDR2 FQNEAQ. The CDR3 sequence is CASGLAGGPSYNEQFF. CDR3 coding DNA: TGTGCCAGCGGTCTAGCGGGGGGGCCTTCCTACAATGAGCAGTTCTTC.

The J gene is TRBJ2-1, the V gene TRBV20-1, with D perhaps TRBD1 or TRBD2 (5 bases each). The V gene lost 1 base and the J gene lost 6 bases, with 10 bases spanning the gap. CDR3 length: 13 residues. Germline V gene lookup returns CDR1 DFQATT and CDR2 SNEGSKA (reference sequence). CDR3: CSARVGVRNEQFF. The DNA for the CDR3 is TGCAGTGCTAGAGTGGGGGTCCGCAATGAGCAGTTCTTC.

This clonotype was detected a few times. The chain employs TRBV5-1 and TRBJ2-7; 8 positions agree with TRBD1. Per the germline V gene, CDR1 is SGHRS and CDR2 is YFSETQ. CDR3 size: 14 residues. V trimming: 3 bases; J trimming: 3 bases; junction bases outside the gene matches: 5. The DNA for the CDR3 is TGCGCCAGCAGCTCAGGGGGCGAGAACTACGAGCAGTACTTC. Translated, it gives CASSSGGENYEQYF.

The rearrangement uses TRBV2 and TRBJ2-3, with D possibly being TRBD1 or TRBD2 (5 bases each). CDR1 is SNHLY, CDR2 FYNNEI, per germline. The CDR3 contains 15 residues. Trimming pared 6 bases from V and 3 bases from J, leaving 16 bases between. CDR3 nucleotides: TGTGCCAGCAGCCAAGTGGGGACCGGGACAGATACGCAGTATTTT. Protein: CASSQVGTGTDTQYF.

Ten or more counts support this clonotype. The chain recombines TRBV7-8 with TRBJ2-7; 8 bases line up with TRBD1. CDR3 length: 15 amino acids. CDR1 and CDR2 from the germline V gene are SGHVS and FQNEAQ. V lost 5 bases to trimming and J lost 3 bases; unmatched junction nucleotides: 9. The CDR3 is CASSPRQGPIYEQYF. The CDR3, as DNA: TGTGCCAGCAGCCCTAGACAGGGGCCGATCTACGAGCAGTACTTC.

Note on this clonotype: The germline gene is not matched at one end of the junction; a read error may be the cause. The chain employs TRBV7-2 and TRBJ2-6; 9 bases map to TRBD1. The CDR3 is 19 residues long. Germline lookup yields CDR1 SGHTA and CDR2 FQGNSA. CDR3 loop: CVSSPRLGQGFSGANVLTF. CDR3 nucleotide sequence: TGTGTCAGCAGCCCCAGGCTGGGACAGGGATTCTCTGGGGCCAACGTCCTGACTTTC. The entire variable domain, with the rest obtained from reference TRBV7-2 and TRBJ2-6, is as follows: GAGVSQSPSNKVTEKGKDVELRCDPISGHTALYWYRQSLGQGLEFLIYFQGNSAPDKSGLPSDRFSAERTGGSVSTLTIQRTQQEDSAVYLCVSSPRLGQGFSGANVLTFGAGSRLTVL.

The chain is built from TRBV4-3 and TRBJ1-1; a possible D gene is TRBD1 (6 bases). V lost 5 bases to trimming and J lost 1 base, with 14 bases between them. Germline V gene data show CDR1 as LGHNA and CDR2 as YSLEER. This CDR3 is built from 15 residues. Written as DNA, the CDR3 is TGCGCCAGCAGCGCCGAGGGGGTGGGGAACACTGAAGCTTTCTTT. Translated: CASSAEGVGNTEAFF.

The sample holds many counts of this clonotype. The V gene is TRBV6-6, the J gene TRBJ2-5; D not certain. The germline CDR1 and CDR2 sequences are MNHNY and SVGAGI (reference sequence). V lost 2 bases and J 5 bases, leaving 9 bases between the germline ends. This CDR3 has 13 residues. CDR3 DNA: TGTGCCAGCAGTTACGACGGTCGGGAGACCCAGTACTTC. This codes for CASSYDGRETQYF.

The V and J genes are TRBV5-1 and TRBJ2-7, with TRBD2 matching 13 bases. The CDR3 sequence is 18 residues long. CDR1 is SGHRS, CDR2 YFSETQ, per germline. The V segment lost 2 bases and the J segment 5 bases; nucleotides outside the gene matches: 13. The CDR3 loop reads CASSFDGTSGVFGHEQYF. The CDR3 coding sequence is TGCGCCAGCAGCTTCGACGGGACTAGCGGGGTTTTTGGTCACGAGCAGTACTTC.

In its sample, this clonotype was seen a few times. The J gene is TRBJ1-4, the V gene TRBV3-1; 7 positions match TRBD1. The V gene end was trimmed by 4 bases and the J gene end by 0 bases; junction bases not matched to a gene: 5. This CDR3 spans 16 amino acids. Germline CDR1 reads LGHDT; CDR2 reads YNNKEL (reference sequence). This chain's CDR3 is CASSPEGQPTNEKLFF. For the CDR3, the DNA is TGTGCCAGCAGCCCTGAGGGACAGCCAACTAATGAAAAACTGTTTTTT.

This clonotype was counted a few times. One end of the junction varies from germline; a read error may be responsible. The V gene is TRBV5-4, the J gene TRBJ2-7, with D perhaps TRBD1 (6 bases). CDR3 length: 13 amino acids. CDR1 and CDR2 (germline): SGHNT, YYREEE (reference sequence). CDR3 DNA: TGTGCCAGCAGCTTGTGGGGGCCCTACGAGCAGTACTTT. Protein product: CASSLWGPYEQYF.

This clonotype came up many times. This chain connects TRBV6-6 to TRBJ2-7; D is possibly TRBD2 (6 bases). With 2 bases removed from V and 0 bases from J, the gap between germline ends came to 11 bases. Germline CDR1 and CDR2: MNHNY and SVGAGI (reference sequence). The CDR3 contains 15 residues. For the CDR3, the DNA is TGTGCCAGCAGTTACGGGGGGAGGTACTCCTACGAGCAGTACTTC. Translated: CASSYGGRYSYEQYF.

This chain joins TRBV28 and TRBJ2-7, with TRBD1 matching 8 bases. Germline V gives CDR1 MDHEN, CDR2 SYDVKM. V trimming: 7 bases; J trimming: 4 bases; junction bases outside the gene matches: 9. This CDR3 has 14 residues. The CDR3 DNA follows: TGTGCCAGCACTCCCAGGGGGCTAGGATACGAGCAGTACTTC. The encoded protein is CASTPRGLGYEQYF.